This T cell receptor (gamma chain) was captured by sequencing in a study of gamma-delta T cells after stem cell transplantation (dated by TCRdb to about 2016). As concerns this clone: It has no known antigen specificity. Base qualities are not provided; no much larger clone lies one nucleotide away.

The method was RT-PCR. The reads were generated on an Illumina MiSeq. TCRdb reran clone calling on the public reads with CATT; rows sharing one DNA sequence were then combined. This sample holds 1,000 to 1,500 gamma-chain clones; about 83% were observed only once. The leading ten clones occupy 6% to 7.5% of the sample. According to the germline V gene (reference sequence), CDR1 reads GITISATS and CDR2 reads ISYDGTV. Including the terminal cysteine and phenylalanine, the CDR3 comprises 15 residues. Of all the DNA, just the CDR3 is kept, 45 bases in frame from base 1. The J gene went uncalled, whereas the V gene is TRGV9. The clonotype was recovered from a human donor. It is not recorded whose cells these are; they may come from a transplant donor. Sequenced input: gamma-delta T cells. CDR3 loop: CAVWEEYLGDYKKLF. The DNA sequence is as follows: TGTGCCGTGTGGGAGGAATACCTAGGCGATTATAAGAAACTATTT.